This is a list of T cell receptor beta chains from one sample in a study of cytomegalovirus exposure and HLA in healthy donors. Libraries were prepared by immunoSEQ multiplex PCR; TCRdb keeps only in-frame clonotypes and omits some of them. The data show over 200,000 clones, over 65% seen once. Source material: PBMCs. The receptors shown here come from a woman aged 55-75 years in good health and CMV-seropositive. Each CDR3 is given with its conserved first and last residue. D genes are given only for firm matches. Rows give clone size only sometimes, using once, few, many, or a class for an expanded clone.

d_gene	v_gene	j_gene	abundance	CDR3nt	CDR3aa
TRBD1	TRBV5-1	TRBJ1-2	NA	TGCGCCAGCAGCTTGGCCCCGGGACAGGGGGGCCATGGCTACACCTTC	CASSLAPGQGGHGYTF
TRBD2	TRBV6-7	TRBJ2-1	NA	TGTGCCAGCAGTTACCGGGCGGCCAGGGTAACGACTAGCGGGAGGAATGAGCAGTTCTTC	CASSYRAARVTTSGRNEQFF
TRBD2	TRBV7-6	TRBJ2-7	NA	TGTGCCAGCAGCACCCGGGGGGGGCGGACCACCTACGAGCAGTACTTC	CASSTRGGRTTYEQYF
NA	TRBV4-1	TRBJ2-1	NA	TGCGCCAGCAGCCTATCGGAGGGAGGTGCCCGTGAGCAGTTCTTC	CASSLSEGGAREQFF
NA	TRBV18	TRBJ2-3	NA	TGTGCCAGCTCCCTTGGGCCCACAGATACGCAGTATTTT	CASSLGPTDTQYF
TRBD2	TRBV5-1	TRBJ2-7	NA	TGCGCCAGCAGCTTGGGAGTAGCGGGAGATGGGGGGCAGTACTTC	CASSLGVAGDGGQYF
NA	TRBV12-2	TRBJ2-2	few	TGTGCAAGTTCTAGTACCCTAGGGGGAGGGCTGTTTTACACCGGGGAGCTGTTTTTT	CASSSTLGGGLFYTGELFF
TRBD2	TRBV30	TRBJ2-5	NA	TGTGCCTGGAGTGTACAGTGGGGGGGAGAGACCCAGTACTTC	CAWSVQWGGETQYF
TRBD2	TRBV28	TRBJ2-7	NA	TGTGCCATCGAACCTAGCGGGGGCGACGAGCAGTACTTC	CAIEPSGGDEQYF
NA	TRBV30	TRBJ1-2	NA	TGTGCCTGGAAGCCCGGTTCTAACTATGGCTACACCTTC	CAWKPGSNYGYTF
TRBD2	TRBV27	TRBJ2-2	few	TGTGCCAGCAGTTTTTTTCGCGGGGGGTTCGGGGAGCTGTTTTTT	CASSFFRGGFGELFF
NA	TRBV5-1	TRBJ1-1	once	TGCGCCAGCAGCAACGGACAGAAGAACACTGAAGCTTTCTTT	CASSNGQKNTEAFF
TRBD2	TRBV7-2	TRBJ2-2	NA	TGTGCCAGCAGCACTTGGACTAGCGGAGGAGGAGCGAACACCGGGGAGCTGTTTTTT	CASSTWTSGGGANTGELFF
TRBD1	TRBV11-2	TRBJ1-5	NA	TGTGCCAGCAGCTTTGGACAGGGGGTATACCAGCCCCAGCATTTT	CASSFGQGVYQPQHF
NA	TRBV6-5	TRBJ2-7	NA	TGTGCCAGCAGTACCCGGACAGCTTTTATCTACGAGCAGTACTTC	CASSTRTAFIYEQYF
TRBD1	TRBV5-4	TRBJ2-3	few	TGTGCCAGCAGCATGACAGGGGTCACAGATACGCAGTATTTT	CASSMTGVTDTQYF
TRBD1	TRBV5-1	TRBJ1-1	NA	TGCGCCAGCAGCCAAGACAGGGCAGATACTGAAGCTTTCTTT	CASSQDRADTEAFF
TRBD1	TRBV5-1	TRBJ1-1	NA	TGCGCCAGCACTATACTCGGACAGGGCGACGAAGCTTTCTTT	CASTILGQGDEAFF
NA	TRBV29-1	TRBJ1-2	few	TGCAGCGTTGATACAAACAGGGTGGGCGGCTACACCTTC	CSVDTNRVGGYTF
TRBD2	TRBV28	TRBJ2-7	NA	TGTGCCAGCAGCCTTGGGGGGGGACTAGAATACGAGCAGTACTTC	CASSLGGGLEYEQYF
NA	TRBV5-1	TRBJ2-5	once	TGCGCCAGCAGCCCCGCCGGACAGAAAGAGACCCAGTACTTC	CASSPAGQKETQYF
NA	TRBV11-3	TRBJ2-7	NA	TGTGCCAGCAGCCCCGGACTTGTACCCTACGAGCAGTACTTC	CASSPGLVPYEQYF
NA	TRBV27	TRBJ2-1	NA	TGTGCCAGCAGTTTAAGGGCAGGAGGGTACAATGAGCAGTTCTTC	CASSLRAGGYNEQFF
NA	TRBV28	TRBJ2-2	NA	TGTGCCAGCAGTCTCGGGTCACAAAACACCGGGGAGCTGTTTTTT	CASSLGSQNTGELFF
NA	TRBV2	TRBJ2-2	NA	TGTGCCAGCAGTGCGGGTACCACCGGGGAGCTGTTTTTT	CASSAGTTGELFF
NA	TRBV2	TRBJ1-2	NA	TGTGCCAGCAGTCCACGGGGGGGTTCGGGGTATGGCTACACCTTC	CASSPRGGSGYGYTF
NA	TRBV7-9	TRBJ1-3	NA	TGTTCCTGGAGACCTACGGTGAGCTCTGGAAACACCATATATTTT	CSWRPTVSSGNTIYF
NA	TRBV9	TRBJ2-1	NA	TGTGCCAGCAGCGCCGACGGGAGCTCCTACAATGAGCAGTTCTTC	CASSADGSSYNEQFF
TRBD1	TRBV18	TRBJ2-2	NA	TGTGCCAGCTCACGGACAGGATCAACCGGGGAGCTGTTTTTT	CASSRTGSTGELFF
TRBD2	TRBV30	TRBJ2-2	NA	TGTGCCTGGACTCGACTAGCGGGAATCACCGGGGAGCTGTTTTTT	CAWTRLAGITGELFF
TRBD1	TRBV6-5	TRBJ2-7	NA	TGTGCCAGCAGTTCCCGGGACAGGCTGAACTCCTACGAGCAGTACTTC	CASSSRDRLNSYEQYF
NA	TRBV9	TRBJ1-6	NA	TGTGCCAGCAGCCCAAGCTCGGCGGGATCCTTTAATTCACCCCTCCACTTT	CASSPSSAGSFNSPLHF
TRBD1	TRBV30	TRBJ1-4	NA	TGTGCCTGGAGTGTACAGGGGGGTTCGGGTGAAAAACTGTTTTTT	CAWSVQGGSGEKLFF
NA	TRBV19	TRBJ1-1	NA	TGTGCCAGTAGTAATACGGTGGGGGGGCTCACTGAAGCTTTCTTT	CASSNTVGGLTEAFF
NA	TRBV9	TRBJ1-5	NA	TGTGCCAGCAGCGTAGGGGGCGGCCTAAATCAGCCCCAGCATTTT	CASSVGGGLNQPQHF
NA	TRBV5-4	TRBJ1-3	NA	TGTGCCAGCAGCTTGGGATCTGCAGGGGTAAACACCATATATTTT	CASSLGSAGVNTIYF
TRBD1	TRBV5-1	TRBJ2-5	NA	TGCGCCAGCAGCCTTATCGGGACAGTTCAAGAGACCCAGTACTTC	CASSLIGTVQETQYF
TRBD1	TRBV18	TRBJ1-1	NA	TGTGCCAGCTCTATACAGGGGTCTGAAGCTTTCTTT	CASSIQGSEAFF
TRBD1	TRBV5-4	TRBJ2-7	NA	TGTGCCAGCACTTCAGGGGCAGGGGGCCACGAGCAGTACTTC	CASTSGAGGHEQYF
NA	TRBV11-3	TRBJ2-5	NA	TGTGCCAGCAGCTTGAACAGGGCTGGTGAGCAGTACTTC	CASSLNRAGEQYF
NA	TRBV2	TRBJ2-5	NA	TGTGCCAGCAGAGGGGATGGGGAGACCCAGTACTTC	CASRGDGETQYF
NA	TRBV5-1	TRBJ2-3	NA	TGCGCCAGCAGAGACCCGGGAGGCACAGATACGCAGTATTTT	CASRDPGGTDTQYF
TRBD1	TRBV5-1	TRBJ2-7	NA	TGCGCCAGCAGCCCGGGACAGGCGAGGGACGAGCAGTACTTC	CASSPGQARDEQYF
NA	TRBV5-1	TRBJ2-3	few	TGCGCCAGCAGCTTGGAGGTAGGAGGGGGCTCAGATACGCAGTATTTT	CASSLEVGGGSDTQYF
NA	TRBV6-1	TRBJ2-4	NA	TGTGCCAGCAGCCTCACCCATCAGCGCGCTCACTTC	CASSLTHQRAHF
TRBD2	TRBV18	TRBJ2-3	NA	TGTGCCAGCTCACCGCCTCTAGCGGGGGGCACAGATACGCAGTATTTT	CASSPPLAGGTDTQYF
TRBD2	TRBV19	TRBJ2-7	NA	TGTGCCAGTAGCCCGGGACTAGCGGGATTGGCCTACGAGCAGTACTTC	CASSPGLAGLAYEQYF
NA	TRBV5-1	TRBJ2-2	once	TGCGCCAGCAGCTTAGGGCAGGGGACCGGGGAGCTGTTTTTT	CASSLGQGTGELFF
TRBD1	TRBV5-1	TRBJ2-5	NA	TGCGCCAGCAGCTTGGAGGGGGCTCTGGAGACCCAGTACTTC	CASSLEGALETQYF
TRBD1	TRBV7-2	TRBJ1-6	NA	TGTGCCAGCAGTCGGGACAGGGGGCACTATAATTCACCCCTCCACTTT	CASSRDRGHYNSPLHF
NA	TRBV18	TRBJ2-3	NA	TGTGCCAGCTCACCCATAGGGGATAGCACAGATACGCAGTATTTT	CASSPIGDSTDTQYF
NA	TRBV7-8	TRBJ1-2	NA	TGTGCCAGCAGCCCCGAGGTGTTGGCCGCAGCTAACTATGGCTACACCTTC	CASSPEVLAAANYGYTF
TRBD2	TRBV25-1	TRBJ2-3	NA	TGTGCCAGCAGTGACCGGGGGGGGGACACAGATACGCAGTATTTT	CASSDRGGDTDTQYF
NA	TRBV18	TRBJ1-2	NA	TGTGCCAGCTCACGGACAGAGGGCTACACCTTC	CASSRTEGYTF
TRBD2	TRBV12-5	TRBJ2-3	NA	TGTGCTAGTGGACCGGGACTAGGTTGGGATACGCAGTATTTT	CASGPGLGWDTQYF
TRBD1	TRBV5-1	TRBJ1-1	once	TGCGCCAGCAGCGACTACGGGACAGGGGACACTGAAGCTTTCTTT	CASSDYGTGDTEAFF
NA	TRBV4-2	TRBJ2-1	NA	TGTGCCAGCAGCCAAGATACACCCTCCTACAATGAGCAGTTCTTC	CASSQDTPSYNEQFF